This T cell receptor beta chain was identified in a study of T cells after yellow fever vaccination. Findings of the study overall: The CD4 compartment and the CD8 compartment contained a small share of clonotypes in common. Once the booster was given, most primary-vaccination clones reappeared, at about 96% for CD4 and more than 85% for CD8.

UMIs were added to TCR cDNA along with a universal primer site when it was made by 5'RACE template switching. TCRdb analysed the 5' RACE reads with MiXCR anew, one entry per CDR3 protein. The table lists under 600,000 distinct CDR3 sequences, roughly 12% of them singletons, with roughly an eighth in the top ten. Note on this clonotype: Its specificity is unknown.

The germline CDR1 and CDR2 sequences are LGHDT and YNNKEL (reference sequence). CDR3 length equals 15 residues. The germline V and J ends were trimmed by 4 bases and 0 bases, with 10 bases remaining between them. The chain has TRBV3-1 and TRBJ2-1; D might be TRBD1 (5 bases). This receptor was identified in a man in his thirties or forties who received the YFV17D yellow fever vaccine. The sequencing here drew on PBMCs, taken on the day of the yellow fever booster vaccination. The CDR3 sequence is CASSPGHRSYNEQFF. In DNA form, the CDR3 reads TGTGCCAGCAGCCCCGGACACCGCTCCTACAATGAGCAGTTCTTC.